Presented here are 9 T cell receptor beta chains from one specimen sequenced in a study of T cell repertoires in cytomegalovirus infection. In TCRdb, the reads were re-called with MiXCR into one record per CDR3 protein. The sample has approximately 730,000 distinct CDR3 sequences, around 35% seen once. No antigen has been identified for these receptors. The sample here was cultured PBMCs, taken from culture after CMV antigen stimulation. The receptors were sampled from a human donor in good health (CMV status not recorded). Some clones in this sample may be carry-over from other donors' samples.

V and J are TRBV2 and TRBJ2-2; D not resolved. This CDR3 has 14 amino acids. The germline gives CDR1 SNHLY, CDR2 FYNNEI. V was pared by 8 bases and J by 0 bases, with 10 bases between. CDR3: CASQKSPNTGELFF. The CDR3 bases are TGTGCCAGCCAGAAAAGCCCGAACACCGGGGAGCTGTTTTTT.

The CDR3 loop is CASSEEAVREKAKNIQYF. The CDR3 bases are TGTGCCAGCAGCGAGGAGGCGGTCCGCGAAAAAGCCAAAAACATTCAGTACTTC. The chain is built from TRBV7-2 and TRBJ2-4; TRBD2 is a possible D gene (5 bases). V was pared by 5 bases and J by 0 bases, with 20 bases between. The CDR3 length is 18 residues. Germline V gene data show CDR1 as SGHTA and CDR2 as FQGNSA.

This clonotype was counted between two and nine times. The CDR3 DNA is TGTGCCAGCAGTGAAGCTCTGGGGACTAGCGGGAGGCATAGCTCCTACAATGAGCAGTTCTTC. Protein: CASSEALGTSGRHSSYNEQFF. V is TRBV2 and J is TRBJ2-1; TRBD2 aligns across 15 bases. This CDR3 has 21 amino acids. With 0 bases clipped from V and 0 bases from J, the junction kept 9 bases outside the gene matches. Germline CDR1 and CDR2: SNHLY and FYNNEI.

The J gene is TRBJ2-5, the V gene TRBV28; possible D gene TRBD1, 6 bases. CDR1 and CDR2 from the germline V gene are MDHEN and SYDVKM. The CDR3 runs to 14 residues. Trimming took off 7 bases at V and 3 bases at J, with 15 bases between the two ends. Here the CDR3 DNA reads TGTGCCAGCAATAAAGGGACAAGGAAAGAGACCCAGTACTTC. Protein product: CASNKGTRKETQYF.

The J gene is TRBJ2-5, the V gene TRBV2; TRBD2 matches at 7 bases. This CDR3 spans 15 amino acids. Germline assignment: CDR1 SNHLY and CDR2 FYNNEI. V shed 4 bases, J shed 5 bases, and the junction held 10 bases outside the gene matches. For the CDR3, the DNA is TGTGCCAGCAGTGCAAGCGGGGTGAGGGTTGAGACCCAGTACTTC. Protein: CASSASGVRVETQYF.

This chain links TRBV6-2 or TRBV6-3 with TRBJ1-1; D perhaps matches TRBD1 (6 bases). This CDR3 has 15 residues. V was pared by 5 bases and J by 0 bases, with 13 bases between. The V gene's germline CDR1 is MNHEY and CDR2 SVGEGT. The CDR3 spells CASSRGGRVNTEAFF. In DNA form, the CDR3 reads TGTGCCAGCAGTAGGGGGGGCCGGGTGAACACTGAAGCTTTCTTT.

In this sample, this clonotype turned up a few times. This sequence joins TRBV5-1 and TRBJ1-5, with TRBD1 identical over 7 bases. There are 17 residues in the CDR3. Trimming cost V 0 bases and J 2 bases; bases outside gene matches: 8. CDR1 is SGHRS, CDR2 YFSETQ, per germline. The CDR3 here is CASSLGGTALGNQPQHF. CDR3 DNA: TGCGCCAGCAGCTTGGGCGGGACAGCTCTAGGCAATCAGCCCCAGCATTTT.

This clonotype was counted at least ten times. This chain uses TRBV11-2 with TRBJ2-1, with D maybe TRBD2 (5 bases). Germline CDR1 is SGHAT and CDR2 is FQNNGV. There are 12 residues in the CDR3. V gave up 5 bases and J gave up 8 bases, with 10 bases separating them. DNA for the CDR3: TGTGCCAGCAGCCCCCGGGGTGATGAGCAGTTCTTC. Residues: CASSPRGDEQFF. Combining the CDR3 with reference TRBV11-2 and TRBJ2-1 gives the whole variable domain EAGVAQSPRYKIIEKRQSVAFWCNPISGHATLYWYQQILGQGPKLLIQFQNNGVVDDSQLPKDRFSAERLKGVDSTLKIQPAKLEDSAVYLCASSPRGDEQFFGPGTRLTVL.

J is TRBJ1-1 and V is TRBV20-1, with TRBD1 as a possible D gene (5 bases). The CDR3 spans 13 residues. Germline CDR1 DFQATT, CDR2 SNEGSKA (reference sequence). The ends were cut back, 6 bases at V and 1 base at J, with 12 bases in the middle. The CDR3 DNA reads TGCAGTGCCCACCTCAGGGCGAACACTGAAGCTTTCTTT. Translating gives CSAHLRANTEAFF.